This TCR beta chain stems from a study of CD8 T cells in Susac syndrome. Germline CDR1 is SGHRS and CDR2 is YFSETQ. This CDR3 comprises 14 residues. V dropped 1 base and J dropped 4 bases, with 11 bases sitting between them. Random-hexamer reverse transcription was applied to roughly 0.5 to 1 ug RNA. By means of immunoSEQ multiplex PCR, TCR beta CDR3 spanning 54 Vbeta and 13 Jbeta underwent amplification. Each CDR3 protein is one row after TCRdb ran MiXCR on the immunoSEQ multiplex PCR reads. Of about 130,000 distinct CDR3 sequences in the sample, around nine tenths were seen once. The sequencing input was CD8+ T cells from PBMCs. The rearrangement joins TRBV5-1 to TRBJ1-1, with a weak D call TRBD1 (5 bases). The clonotype comes from a human donor with multiple sclerosis. CDR3 nucleotides: TGCGCCAGCAGCTTGCACCCGGGGGGCACTGAAGCTTTCTTT. Protein sequence: CASSLHPGGTEAFF.